The clone carrying this T cell receptor beta chain was seen only once. Its target is unknown. Treatment was busulfan-fludarabine conditioning, a marrow graft, and cyclophosphamide on days +3 and +4. The sample comes from a study of T cells after posttransplantation cyclophosphamide. Germline V gene data show CDR1 as MNHEY and CDR2 as SMNVEV (reference sequence). The CDR3 consists of 13 residues. Trimming cost V 8 bases and J 2 bases; bases outside gene matches: 6. Points from the study as a whole: TRB clonality was highly associated with recipient CMV seropositivity and reactivation. Later blood repertoires were often dominated by clones from the donor CD8+ memory compartment. Skin or GI-infiltrating T cells shared few TRB sequences with blood.

Clones were read by immunoSEQ multiplex PCR, and TCRdb kept only the in-frame ones, dropping some. Among roughly 19,000 clones listed, about nine tenths were seen once. The receptor comes from a female patient aged 40 to 50 who received an allogeneic stem cell transplant from a related donor, was CMV-positive, and had no GVHD. The graft donor may be the source of some T cells. The material sequenced was PBMCs, taken after allogeneic stem cell transplant with posttransplant cyclophosphamide. V and J are TRBV27 and TRBJ2-7; 7 bases line up with TRBD2. This CDR3 is CASLAEGTYEQYF. CDR3 DNA sequence: TGTGCCAGCCTAGCGGAGGGTACCTACGAGCAGTACTTC.